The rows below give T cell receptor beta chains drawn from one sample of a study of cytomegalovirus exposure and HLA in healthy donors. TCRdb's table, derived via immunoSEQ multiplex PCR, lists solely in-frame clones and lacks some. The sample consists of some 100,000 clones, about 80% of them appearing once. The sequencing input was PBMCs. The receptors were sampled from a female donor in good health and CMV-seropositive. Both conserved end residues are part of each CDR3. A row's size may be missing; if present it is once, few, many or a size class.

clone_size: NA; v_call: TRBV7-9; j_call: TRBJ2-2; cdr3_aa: CATFSGRAANTGELFF
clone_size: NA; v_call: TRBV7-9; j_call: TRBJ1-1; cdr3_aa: CSSSPRQGADTEAFF
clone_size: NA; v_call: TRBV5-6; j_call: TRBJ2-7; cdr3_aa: CASSFASDRAYEQYF
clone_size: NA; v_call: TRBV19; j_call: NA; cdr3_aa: CASSIGLAGLEQYF
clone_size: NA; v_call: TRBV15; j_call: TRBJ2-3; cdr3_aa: CATSGPRFSRTDTQYF
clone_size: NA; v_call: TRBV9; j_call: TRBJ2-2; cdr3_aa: CASASGDRDTGELFF
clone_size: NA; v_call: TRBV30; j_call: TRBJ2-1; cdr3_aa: CAWRPRLAGANEQFF
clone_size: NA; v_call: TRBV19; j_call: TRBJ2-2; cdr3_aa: CASIRGGESRTGELFF
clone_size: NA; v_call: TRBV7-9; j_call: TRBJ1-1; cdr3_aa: CASSRATGGKTEAFF
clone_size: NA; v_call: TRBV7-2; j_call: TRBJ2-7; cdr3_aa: CASSLRPRGYHEQYF
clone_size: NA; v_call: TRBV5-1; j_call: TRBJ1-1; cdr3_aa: CASSLGRTSLNTEAFF
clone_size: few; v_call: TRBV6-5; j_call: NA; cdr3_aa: CASSYGGPHLDEQYF
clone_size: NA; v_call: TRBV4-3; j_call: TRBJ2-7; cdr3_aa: CASSQHSGGDSYEQYF
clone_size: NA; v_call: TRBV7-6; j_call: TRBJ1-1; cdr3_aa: CASRRYREGTEAFF
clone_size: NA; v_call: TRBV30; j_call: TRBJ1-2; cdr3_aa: CAWSLAAVGGAGRFGYTF
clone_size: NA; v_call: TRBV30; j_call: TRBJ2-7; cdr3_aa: CAWNRVGSRQYF
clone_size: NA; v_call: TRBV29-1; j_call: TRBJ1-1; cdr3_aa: CSVENHRDTEAFF
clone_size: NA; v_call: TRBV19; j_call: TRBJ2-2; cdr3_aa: CASSPHSGAPGELFF
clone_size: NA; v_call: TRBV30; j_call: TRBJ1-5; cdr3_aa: CAWSPPERRLYSNQPQHF
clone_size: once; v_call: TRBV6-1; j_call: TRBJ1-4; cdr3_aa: CASSRGLENNEKLFF
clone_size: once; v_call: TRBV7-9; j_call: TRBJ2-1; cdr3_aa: CASSSGKSGADEQFF
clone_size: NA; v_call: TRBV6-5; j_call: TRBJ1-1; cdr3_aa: CAVGGGMNTEAFF
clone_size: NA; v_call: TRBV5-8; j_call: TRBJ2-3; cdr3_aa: CASGSGGGTDTQYF
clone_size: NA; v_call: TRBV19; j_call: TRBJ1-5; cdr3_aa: CASSNGQVINQPQHF
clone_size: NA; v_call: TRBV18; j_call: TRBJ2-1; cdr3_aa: CASSPLAGGDNEQFF
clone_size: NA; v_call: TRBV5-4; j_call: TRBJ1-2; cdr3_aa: CASDFNYGYTF
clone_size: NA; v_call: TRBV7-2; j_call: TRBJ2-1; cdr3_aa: CASSLVSGTSGGPRHEQFF
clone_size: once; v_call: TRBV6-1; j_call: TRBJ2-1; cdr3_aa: CASRGGVSYNEQFF
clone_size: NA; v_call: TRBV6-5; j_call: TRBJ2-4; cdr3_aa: CASSLRQAGLNIQYF
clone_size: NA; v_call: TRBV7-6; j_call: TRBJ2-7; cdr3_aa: CASSLGIGVDSYEQYF
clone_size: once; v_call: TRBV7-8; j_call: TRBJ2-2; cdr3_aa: CASSLASGYNTGELFF
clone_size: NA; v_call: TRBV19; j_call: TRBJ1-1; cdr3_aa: CASSIEGVNTEAFF
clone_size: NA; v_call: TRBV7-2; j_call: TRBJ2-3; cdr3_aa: CASSLGSTAWADTQYF
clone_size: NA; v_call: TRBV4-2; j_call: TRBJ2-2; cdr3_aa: CASSQDYSTAGELFF
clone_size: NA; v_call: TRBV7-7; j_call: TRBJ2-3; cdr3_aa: CASSLYPPSGGGTDTQYF
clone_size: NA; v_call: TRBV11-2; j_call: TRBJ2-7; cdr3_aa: CASSSVRDKTYEQYF
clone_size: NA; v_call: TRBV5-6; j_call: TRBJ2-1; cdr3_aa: CASSSPFTGTSGRNEQFF
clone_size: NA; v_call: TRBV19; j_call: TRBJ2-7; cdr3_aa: CASSMGQGGSEQYF
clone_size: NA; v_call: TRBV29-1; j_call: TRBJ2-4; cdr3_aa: CSAESGGGKNIQYF
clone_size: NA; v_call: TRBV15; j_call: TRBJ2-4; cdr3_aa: CATSTMSGTSISPRNIQYF